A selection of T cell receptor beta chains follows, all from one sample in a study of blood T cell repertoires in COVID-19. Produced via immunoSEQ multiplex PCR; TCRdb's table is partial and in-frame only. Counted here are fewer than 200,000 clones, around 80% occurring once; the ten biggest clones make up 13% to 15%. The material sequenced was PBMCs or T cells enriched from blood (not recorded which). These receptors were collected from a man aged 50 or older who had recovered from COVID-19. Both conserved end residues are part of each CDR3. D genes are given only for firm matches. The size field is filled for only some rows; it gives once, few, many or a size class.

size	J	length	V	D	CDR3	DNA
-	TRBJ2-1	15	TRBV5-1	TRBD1	CASGTAGQGNNEQFF	TGCGCCAGCGGCACGGCAGGACAGGGGAACAATGAGCAGTTCTTC
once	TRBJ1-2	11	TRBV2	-	CARNQGYGYTF	TGTGCCAGGAATCAGGGCTATGGCTACACCTTC
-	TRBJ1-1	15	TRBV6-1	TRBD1	CASSELGTGVFEAFF	TGTGCCAGCAGTGAACTGGGGACAGGGGTATTTGAAGCTTTCTTT
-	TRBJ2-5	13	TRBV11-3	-	CASSLNFQETQYF	TGTGCCAGCAGCTTAAACTTCCAAGAGACCCAGTACTTC
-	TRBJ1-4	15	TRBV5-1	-	CASSSLTGNNEKLFF	TGCGCCAGCAGCTCGCTGACAGGCAATAATGAAAAACTGTTTTTT
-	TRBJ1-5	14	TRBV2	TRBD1	CASSPQGLNQPQHF	TGTGCCAGCAGTCCACAGGGGCTCAATCAGCCCCAGCATTTT
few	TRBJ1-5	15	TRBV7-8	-	CASSLTMDSNQPQHF	TGTGCCAGCAGCTTAACTATGGATAGCAATCAGCCCCAGCATTTT
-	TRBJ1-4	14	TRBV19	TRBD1	CASSPDRRNEKLFF	TGTGCCAGTAGCCCGGACAGGCGGAATGAAAAACTGTTTTTT
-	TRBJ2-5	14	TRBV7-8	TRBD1	CASSRRQGGVTQYF	TGTGCCAGCAGCCGGAGACAGGGGGGCGTGACCCAGTACTTC
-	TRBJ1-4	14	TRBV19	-	CASSDRDTNEKLFF	TGTGCCAGTAGTGACCGGGACACGAATGAAAAACTGTTTTTT
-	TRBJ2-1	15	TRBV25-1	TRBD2	CASLRSGLAGNEQFF	TGTGCCAGCCTTCGATCGGGACTAGCGGGGAATGAGCAGTTCTTC
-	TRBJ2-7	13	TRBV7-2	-	CASSLAANGEQYF	TGTGCCAGCAGCTTAGCCGCCAACGGCGAGCAGTACTTC
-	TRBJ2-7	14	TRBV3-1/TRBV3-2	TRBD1	CASSLLTGNYEQYF	TGTGCCAGCAGCCTCCTGACAGGGAACTACGAGCAGTACTTC
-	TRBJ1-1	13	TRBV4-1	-	CASSQLKNTEAFF	TGCGCCAGCAGCCAATTAAAGAACACTGAAGCTTTCTTT
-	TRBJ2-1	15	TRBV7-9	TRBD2	CASSSRGGPYNEQFF	TGTGCCAGCAGCTCGCGGGGGGGCCCGTACAATGAGCAGTTCTTC
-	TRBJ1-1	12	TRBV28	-	CASSLRVTEAFF	TGTGCCAGCAGTTTGCGGGTCACTGAAGCTTTCTTT
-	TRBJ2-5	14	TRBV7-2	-	CASSSLAAQETQYF	TGTGCCAGCAGCTCCCTGGCGGCCCAAGAGACCCAGTACTTC
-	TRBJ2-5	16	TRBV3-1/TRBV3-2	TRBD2	CASSQDSTSGQETQYF	TGTGCCAGCAGCCAAGATTCGACTAGCGGCCAAGAGACCCAGTACTTC
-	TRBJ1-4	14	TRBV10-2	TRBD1	CASSEFGQGEKLFF	TGCGCCAGCAGTGAGTTCGGACAGGGAGAAAAACTGTTTTTT
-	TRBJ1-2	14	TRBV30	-	CAWTGAGRSGGYTF	TGTGCCTGGACCGGGGCGGGGCGTTCAGGAGGCTACACCTTC
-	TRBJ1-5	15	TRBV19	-	CASSPPGGGNQPQHF	TGTGCCAGTAGCCCGCCGGGGGGCGGAAATCAGCCCCAGCATTTT
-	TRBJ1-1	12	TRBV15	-	CATSIDMGEAFF	TGTGCCACCAGCATAGATATGGGCGAAGCTTTCTTT
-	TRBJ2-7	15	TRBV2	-	CASKEGAASTYEQYF	TGTGCCAGCAAGGAGGGGGCGGCAAGCACCTACGAGCAGTACTTC
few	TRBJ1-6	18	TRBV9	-	CASSVATGGGLTDSPLHF	TGTGCCAGCAGCGTAGCTACTGGGGGGGGACTCACCGATTCACCCCTCCACTTT
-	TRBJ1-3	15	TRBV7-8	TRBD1	CATSDGTGVGNTIYF	TGTGCCACCTCTGATGGGACAGGGGTAGGAAACACCATATATTTT
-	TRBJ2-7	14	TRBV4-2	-	CASSQDLAQYEQYF	TGTGCCAGCAGCCAAGACTTGGCCCAGTACGAGCAGTACTTC
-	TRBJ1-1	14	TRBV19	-	CASSTLTGNTEAFF	TGTGCCAGTAGTACTCTCACCGGGAACACTGAAGCTTTCTTT
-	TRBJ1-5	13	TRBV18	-	CASSPVVSGPQHF	TGTGCCAGCTCACCAGTGGTTAGCGGGCCCCAGCATTTT
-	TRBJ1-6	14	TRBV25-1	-	CASSETVGISPLHF	TGTGCCAGCAGTGAGACAGTAGGGATTTCACCCCTCCACTTT
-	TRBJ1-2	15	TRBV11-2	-	CASSPLRTTGYGYTF	TGTGCCAGCAGCCCCTTACGGACCACAGGATACGGCTACACCTTC
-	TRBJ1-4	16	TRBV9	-	CASSVGGRDSGEKLFF	TGTGCCAGCAGCGTAGGAGGAAGGGATAGCGGTGAAAAACTGTTTTTT
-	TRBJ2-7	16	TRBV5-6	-	CASSLAPGAADGEQYF	TGTGCCAGCAGCTTGGCGCCAGGGGCGGCGGATGGCGAGCAGTACTTC
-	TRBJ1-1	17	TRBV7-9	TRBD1	CASSSINSGTGRTEAFF	TGTGCCAGCAGCTCTATTAATTCTGGGACAGGGAGGACTGAAGCTTTCTTT
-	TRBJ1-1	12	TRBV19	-	CASSTPSTRAFF	TGTGCCAGTAGTACTCCAAGTACTCGAGCTTTCTTT
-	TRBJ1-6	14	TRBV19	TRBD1	CASRGTGIYSPLHF	TGTGCCAGTAGGGGGACAGGGATATATTCACCCCTCCACTTT
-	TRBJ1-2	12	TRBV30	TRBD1	CAWSVNRGFCTF	TGTGCCTGGAGTGTCAACAGGGGATTCTGCACCTTC
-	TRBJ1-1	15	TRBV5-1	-	CASSPGDRRNTEAFF	TGCGCCAGCAGCCCCGGTGACAGGAGAAACACTGAAGCTTTCTTT
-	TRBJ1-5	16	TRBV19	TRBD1	CASSERTGARGQPQHF	TGTGCCAGTAGTGAGCGGACAGGCGCACGCGGTCAGCCCCAGCATTTT
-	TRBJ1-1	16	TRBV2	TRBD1	CASSDDRGRWDTEAFF	TGTGCCAGCAGTGACGACAGGGGGCGGTGGGACACTGAAGCTTTCTTT
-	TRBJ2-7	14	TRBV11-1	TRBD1	CASSLQQGAYEQYF	TGTGCCAGCAGCTTACAGCAGGGGGCCTACGAGCAGTACTTC
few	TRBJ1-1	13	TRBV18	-	CASSELGGTEAFF	TGTGCCAGCTCAGAGCTGGGGGGGACTGAAGCTTTCTTT
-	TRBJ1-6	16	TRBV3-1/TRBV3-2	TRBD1	CASSANRGSYNSPLHF	TGTGCCAGCAGTGCGAACAGGGGGTCCTATAATTCACCCCTCCACTTT
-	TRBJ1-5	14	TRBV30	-	CAWTSKFDNQPQHF	TGTGCCTGGACGAGTAAGTTCGACAATCAGCCCCAGCATTTT
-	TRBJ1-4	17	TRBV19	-	CASSAQDKFPGNEKLFF	TGTGCCAGTAGTGCCCAGGATAAATTTCCGGGAAATGAAAAACTGTTTTTT
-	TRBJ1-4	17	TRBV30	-	CAWRPLGRDPTNEKLFF	TGTGCCTGGAGGCCTCTGGGCAGGGATCCAACTAATGAAAAACTGTTTTTT
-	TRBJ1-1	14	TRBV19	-	CASSIRERRSEAFF	TGTGCCAGTAGTATACGGGAGCGGAGGTCTGAAGCTTTCTTT
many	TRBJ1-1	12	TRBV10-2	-	CASRDSSTEAFF	TGCGCCAGCAGAGACAGTAGTACTGAAGCTTTCTTT
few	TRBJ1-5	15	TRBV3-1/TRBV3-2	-	CASSPAASSNQPQHF	TGTGCCAGCAGCCCCGCGGCGAGTAGCAATCAGCCCCAGCATTTT
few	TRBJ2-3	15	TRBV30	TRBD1	CAWSRGTGSTDTQYF	TGTGCCTGGAGTAGAGGGACAGGGAGCACAGATACGCAGTATTTT
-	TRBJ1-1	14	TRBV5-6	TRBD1	CASSRRDRIIQAFF	TGTGCCAGCAGCAGACGGGACAGAATAATACAAGCTTTCTTT
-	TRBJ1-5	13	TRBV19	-	CASSIVGVQPQHF	TGTGCCAGTAGTATAGTAGGGGTACAGCCCCAGCATTTT
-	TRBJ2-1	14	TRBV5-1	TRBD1	CASSPGQAYNEQFF	TGCGCCAGCAGTCCGGGACAGGCGTACAATGAGCAGTTCTTC
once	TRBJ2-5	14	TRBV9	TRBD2	CASSVALAEETQYF	TGTGCCAGCAGCGTAGCCCTAGCGGAAGAGACCCAGTACTTC
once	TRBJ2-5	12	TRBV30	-	CAWSVSRETQYF	TGTGCCTGGAGTGTATCGCGCGAGACCCAGTACTTC